The present T cell receptor (beta chain) was sequenced within a study of T cells after yellow fever vaccination. The ends lost 5 bases at V and 2 bases at J; junction bases unmatched: 8. CDR1 and CDR2 from the germline V gene are KGHSH and LQKENI. The CDR3 loop spans 15 amino acids. Via MiXCR, TCRdb re-called the 5' RACE reads, giving one row per CDR3 protein. Altogether approximately 330,000 distinct CDR3 sequences are present, roughly 4.3% being singletons, with the ten largest covering around 24%. This clonotype was picked up many times. This TCR came from a man younger than 30 who received the YFV17D yellow fever vaccine. This specimen consisted of PBMCs, obtained 5 days after the yellow fever booster vaccination. The J gene is TRBJ2-7, the V gene TRBV18; 8 bases are shared with TRBD1. Here the CDR3 reads CASSEGRQGPYEQYV. CDR3 nucleotides: TGTGCCAGCTCAGAAGGTCGACAGGGGCCCTACGAGCAGTACGTC.